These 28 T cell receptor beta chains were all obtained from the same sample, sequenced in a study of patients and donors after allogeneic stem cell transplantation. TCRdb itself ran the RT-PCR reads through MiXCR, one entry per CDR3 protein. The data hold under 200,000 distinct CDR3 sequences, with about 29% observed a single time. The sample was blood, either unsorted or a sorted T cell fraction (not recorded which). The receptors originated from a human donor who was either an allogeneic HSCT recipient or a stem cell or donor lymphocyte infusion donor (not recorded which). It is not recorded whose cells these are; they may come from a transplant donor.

The CDR3 protein is CASSEPGLAVGEQFF. CDR3 DNA: TGTGCCAGCAGCGAACCGGGACTAGCGGTTGGTGAGCAGTTCTTC. V and J are TRBV9 and TRBJ2-1, with 11 bases fitting TRBD2. The CDR3 has 15 amino acids. Germline V gene sequence: CDR1 SGDLS, CDR2 YYNGEE. V lost 3 bases, J lost 9 bases, and 8 bases stayed unmatched.

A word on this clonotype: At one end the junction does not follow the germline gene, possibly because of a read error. CDR3 DNA sequence: TGTGCCACCAGTCGCCCCGGACAGAGCTCCTATAATTCACCCCTCCACTTT. It translates to CATSRPGQSSYNSPLHF. The genes are TRBV28 and TRBJ1-6, with D maybe TRBD1 (6 bases). CDR3 length equals 17 residues. The germline CDR1 and CDR2 sequences are MDHEN and SYDVKM.

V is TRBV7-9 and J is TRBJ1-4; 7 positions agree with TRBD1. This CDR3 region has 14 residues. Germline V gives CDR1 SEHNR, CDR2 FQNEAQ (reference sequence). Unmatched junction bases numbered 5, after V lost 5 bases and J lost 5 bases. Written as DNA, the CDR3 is TGTGCCAGCAGCCGCAGGGGGGAGAATGAAAAACTGTTTTTT. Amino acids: CASSRRGENEKLFF.

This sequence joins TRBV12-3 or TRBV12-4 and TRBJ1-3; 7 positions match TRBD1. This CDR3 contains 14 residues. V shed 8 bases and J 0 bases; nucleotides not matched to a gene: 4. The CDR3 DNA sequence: TGTGCCAGCCCTCAGGGGGTCTCTGGAAACACCATATATTTT. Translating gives CASPQGVSGNTIYF.

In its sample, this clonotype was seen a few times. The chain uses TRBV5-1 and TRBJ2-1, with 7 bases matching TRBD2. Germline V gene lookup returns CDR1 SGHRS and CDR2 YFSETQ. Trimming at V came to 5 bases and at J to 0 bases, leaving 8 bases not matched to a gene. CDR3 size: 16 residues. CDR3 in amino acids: CASSRLAGSSYNEQFF. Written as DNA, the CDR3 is TGCGCCAGCAGTCGACTAGCTGGAAGCTCCTACAATGAGCAGTTCTTC.

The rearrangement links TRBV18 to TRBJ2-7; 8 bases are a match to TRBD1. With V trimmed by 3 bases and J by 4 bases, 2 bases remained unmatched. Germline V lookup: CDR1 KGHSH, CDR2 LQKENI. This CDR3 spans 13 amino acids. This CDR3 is CASSPGQEYEQYF. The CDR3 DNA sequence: TGTGCCAGCTCACCGGGACAGGAATACGAGCAGTACTTC.

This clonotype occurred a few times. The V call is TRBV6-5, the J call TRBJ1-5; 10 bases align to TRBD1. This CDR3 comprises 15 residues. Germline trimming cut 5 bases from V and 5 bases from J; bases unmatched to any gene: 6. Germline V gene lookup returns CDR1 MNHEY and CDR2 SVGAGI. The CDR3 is CASSRGTGADQPQHF. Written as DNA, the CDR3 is TGTGCCAGCAGTCGGGGGACAGGGGCAGATCAGCCCCAGCATTTT.

CDR3 amino acids: CASSYRVYEQYF. The CDR3 DNA reads as TGTGCCAGCAGTTACCGGGTCTACGAGCAGTACTTC. The J gene is TRBJ2-7, the V gene TRBV6-2 or TRBV6-3; D ambiguous. The germline CDR1 and CDR2 sequences are MNHEY and SVGEGT. The CDR3 is 12 amino acids. Deletions cut 2 bases from V and 3 bases from J, with 5 bases between.

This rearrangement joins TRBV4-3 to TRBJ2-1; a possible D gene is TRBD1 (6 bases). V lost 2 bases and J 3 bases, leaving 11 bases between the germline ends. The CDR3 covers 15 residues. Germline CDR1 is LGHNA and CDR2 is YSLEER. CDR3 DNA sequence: TGCGCCAGCAGCCAACATACAGGGAGCTACAATGAGCAGTTCTTC. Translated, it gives CASSQHTGSYNEQFF.

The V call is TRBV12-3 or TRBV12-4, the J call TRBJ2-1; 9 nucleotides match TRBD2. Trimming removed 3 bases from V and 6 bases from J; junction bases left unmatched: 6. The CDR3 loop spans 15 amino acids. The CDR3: CASSFPGLARNEQFF. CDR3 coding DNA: TGTGCCAGCAGTTTCCCGGGACTAGCCCGCAATGAGCAGTTCTTC.

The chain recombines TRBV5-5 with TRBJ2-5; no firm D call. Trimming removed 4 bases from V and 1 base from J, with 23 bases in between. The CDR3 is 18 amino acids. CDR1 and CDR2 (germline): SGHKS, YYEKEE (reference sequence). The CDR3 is CASSRTSREVFTQETQYF. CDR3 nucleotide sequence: TGTGCCAGCAGCAGGACGTCGAGAGAAGTATTTACCCAAGAGACCCAGTACTTC. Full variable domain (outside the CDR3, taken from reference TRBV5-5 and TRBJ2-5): DAGVTQSPTHLIKTRGQQVTLRCSPISGHKSVSWYQQVLGQGPQFIFQYYEKEERGRGNFPDRFSARQFPNYSSELNVNALLLGDSALYLCASSRTSREVFTQETQYFGPGTRLLVL.

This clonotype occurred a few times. CDR3 residues: CASSANLGNQPQHF. The CDR3 DNA reads as TGTGCCAGCTCGGCCAATCTCGGCAATCAGCCCCAGCATTTT. This chain connects TRBV18 to TRBJ1-5; D remains unclear. Trimming removed 6 bases from V and 2 bases from J, with 11 bases in between. This CDR3 contains 14 residues. Per germline, CDR1 KGHSH and CDR2 LQKENI.

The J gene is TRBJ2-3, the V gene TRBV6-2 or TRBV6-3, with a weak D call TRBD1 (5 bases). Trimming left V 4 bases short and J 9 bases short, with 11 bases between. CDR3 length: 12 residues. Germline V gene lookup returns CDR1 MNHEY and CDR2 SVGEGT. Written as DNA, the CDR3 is TGTGCCAGCAGTTTCAGGGCGGAGACGCAGTATTTT. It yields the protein CASSFRAETQYF.

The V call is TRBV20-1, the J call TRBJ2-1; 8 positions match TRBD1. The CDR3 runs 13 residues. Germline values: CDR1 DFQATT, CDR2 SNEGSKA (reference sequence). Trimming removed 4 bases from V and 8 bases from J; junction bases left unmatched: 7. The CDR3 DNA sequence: TGCAGTGCTATTGACAGGGGTTGGGATGAGCAGTTCTTC. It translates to CSAIDRGWDEQFF.

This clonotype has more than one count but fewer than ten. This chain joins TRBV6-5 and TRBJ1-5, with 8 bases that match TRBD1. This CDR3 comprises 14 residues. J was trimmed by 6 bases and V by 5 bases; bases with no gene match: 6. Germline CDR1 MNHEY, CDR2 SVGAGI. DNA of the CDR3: TGTGCCAGCAGTGCGCGACAGGGGAGTCAGCCCCAGCATTTT. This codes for CASSARQGSQPQHF.

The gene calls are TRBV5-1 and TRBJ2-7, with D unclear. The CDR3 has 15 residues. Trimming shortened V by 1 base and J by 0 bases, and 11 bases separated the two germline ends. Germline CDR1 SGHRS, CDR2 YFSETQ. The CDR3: CASSLYGQISYEQYF. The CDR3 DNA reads TGCGCCAGCAGCTTGTACGGCCAGATCTCCTACGAGCAGTACTTC. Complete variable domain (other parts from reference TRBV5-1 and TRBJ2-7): KAGVTQTPRYLIKTRGQQVTLSCSPISGHRSVSWYQQTPGQGLQFLFEYFSETQRNKGNFPGRFSGRQFSNSRSEMNVSTLELGDSALYLCASSLYGQISYEQYFGPGTRLTVT.

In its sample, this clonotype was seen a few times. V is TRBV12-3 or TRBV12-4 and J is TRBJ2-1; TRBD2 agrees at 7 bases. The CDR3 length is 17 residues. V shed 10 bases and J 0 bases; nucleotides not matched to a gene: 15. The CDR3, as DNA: TGTGCCACCCTAGCAATTACCGGCGGGAGCTCCTACAATGAGCAGTTCTTC. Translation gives CATLAITGGSSYNEQFF.

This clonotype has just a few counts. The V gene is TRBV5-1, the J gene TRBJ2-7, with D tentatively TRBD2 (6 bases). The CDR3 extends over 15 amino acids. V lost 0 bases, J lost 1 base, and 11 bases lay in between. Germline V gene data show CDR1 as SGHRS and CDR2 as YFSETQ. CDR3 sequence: CASSLGLVHSYEQYF. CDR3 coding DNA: TGCGCCAGCAGCTTGGGACTAGTACATTCCTACGAGCAGTACTTC.

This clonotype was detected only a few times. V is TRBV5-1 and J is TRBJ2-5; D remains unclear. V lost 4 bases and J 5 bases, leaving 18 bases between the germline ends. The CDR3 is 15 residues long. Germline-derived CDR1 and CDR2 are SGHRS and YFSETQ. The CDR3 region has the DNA TGCGCCAGCAGCCTAAACGGACCGCCATGGGAGACCCAGTACTTC. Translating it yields CASSLNGPPWETQYF.

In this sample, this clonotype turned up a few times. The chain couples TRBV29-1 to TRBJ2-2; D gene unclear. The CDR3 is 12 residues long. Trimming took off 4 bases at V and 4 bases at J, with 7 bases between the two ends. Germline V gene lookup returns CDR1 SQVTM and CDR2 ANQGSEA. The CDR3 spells CSVVVGTGELFF. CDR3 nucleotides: TGCAGCGTTGTTGTTGGCACCGGGGAGCTGTTTTTT.

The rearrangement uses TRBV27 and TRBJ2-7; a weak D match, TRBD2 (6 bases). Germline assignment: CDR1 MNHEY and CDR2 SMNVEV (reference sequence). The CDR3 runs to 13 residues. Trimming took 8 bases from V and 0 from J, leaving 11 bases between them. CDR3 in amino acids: CASLAAGSYEQYF. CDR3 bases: TGTGCCAGCTTAGCGGCAGGCTCCTACGAGCAGTACTTC.

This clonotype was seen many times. CDR3 in amino acids: CASSLQTGNTIYF. In DNA, the CDR3 is TGTGCCAGCAGTCTTCAGACTGGAAACACCATATATTTT. The chain uses TRBV27 and TRBJ1-3, with unresolved D. CDR3 length equals 13 residues. CDR1 is MNHEY and CDR2 is SMNVEV in the germline V gene (reference sequence). The V end lost 5 bases, the J end lost 2 bases, and 7 bases lay between the germline ends.

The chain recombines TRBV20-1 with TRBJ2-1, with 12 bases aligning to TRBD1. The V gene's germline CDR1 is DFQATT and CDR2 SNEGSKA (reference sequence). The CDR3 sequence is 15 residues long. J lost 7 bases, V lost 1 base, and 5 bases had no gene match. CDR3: CSARGGTGGRNEQFF. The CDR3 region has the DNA TGCAGTGCTAGAGGCGGGACAGGGGGCCGAAATGAGCAGTTCTTC.

DNA of the CDR3: TGTGCCAGCAGTGAAGGCGGGCCCTACGAGCAGTACTTC. Encoded protein: CASSEGGPYEQYF. This sequence joins TRBV25-1 and TRBJ2-7; tentative D call: TRBD2 (5 bases). Per the germline V gene, CDR1 is MGHDK and CDR2 is SYGVNS. The CDR3 extends over 13 amino acids. V lost 2 bases to trimming and J lost 2 bases, with 7 bases between them.

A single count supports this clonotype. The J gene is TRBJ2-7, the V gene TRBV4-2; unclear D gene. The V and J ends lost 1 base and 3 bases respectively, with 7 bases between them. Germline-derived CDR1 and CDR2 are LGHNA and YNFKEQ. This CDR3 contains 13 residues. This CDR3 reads CASSQGGSYEQYF. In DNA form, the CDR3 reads TGTGCCAGCAGCCAAGGCGGAAGCTACGAGCAGTACTTC.

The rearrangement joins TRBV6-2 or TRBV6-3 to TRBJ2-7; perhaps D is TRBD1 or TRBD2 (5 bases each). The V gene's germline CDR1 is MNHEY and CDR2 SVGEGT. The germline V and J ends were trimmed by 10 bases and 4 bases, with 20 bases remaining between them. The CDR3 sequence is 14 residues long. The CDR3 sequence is CAIRRDRTPYEQYF. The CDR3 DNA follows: TGTGCCATCCGCCGGGATAGGACACCTTACGAGCAGTACTTC.

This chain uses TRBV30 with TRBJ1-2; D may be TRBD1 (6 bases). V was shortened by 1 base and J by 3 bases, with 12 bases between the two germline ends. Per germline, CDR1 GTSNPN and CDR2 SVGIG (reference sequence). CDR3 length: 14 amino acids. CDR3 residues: CAWSGYGQHYGYTF. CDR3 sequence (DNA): TGTGCCTGGAGTGGTTATGGACAGCACTATGGCTACACCTTC. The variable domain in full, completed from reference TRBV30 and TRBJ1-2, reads SQTIHQWPATLVQPVGSPLSLECTVEGTSNPNLYWYRQAAGRGLQLLFYSVGIGQISSEVPQNLSASRPQDRQFILSSKKLLLSDSGFYLCAWSGYGQHYGYTFGSGTRLTVV.

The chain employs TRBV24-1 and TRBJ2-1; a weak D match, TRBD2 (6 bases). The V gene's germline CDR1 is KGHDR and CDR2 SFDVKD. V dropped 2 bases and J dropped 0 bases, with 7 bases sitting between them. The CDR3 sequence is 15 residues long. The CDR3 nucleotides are TGTGCCACCAGTGATTGGGGGGACTCCTACAATGAGCAGTTCTTC. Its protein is CATSDWGDSYNEQFF.